What follows are 2 T cell receptor beta chains derived from one specimen sequenced in a study of regulatory T cells in long-lasting Graves disease. The sample's time point: newly diagnosed GD, antithyroid drugs for less than 3 months. Researchers made the TCR library from RNA that was extracted from PBMCs. CDR3 regions were amplified by Arm-PCR using iRepertoire HTBI primers to build TCR beta libraries. TCRdb redid the calling of the multiplex PCR reads with MiXCR, one entry per CDR3 protein. The sample shows some 600,000 distinct CDR3 sequences, about 16% of them seen only once. This same sample was also taken into another study, of T cells in Graves' hyperthyroidism and ophthalmopathy.

Sequenced material: peripheral blood mononuclear cells (PBMCs), taken at new diagnosis, from a patient treated with antithyroid drugs. Receptors originate from a man aged 18-30 years with Graves disease.

This clonotype was found many times. In DNA, the CDR3 is TGTGCCAGCGCAGGGCTTTATAGCAATCAGCCCCAGCATTTT. Its translation: CASAGLYSNQPQHF. This rearrangement joins TRBV2 to TRBJ1-5; D possibly corresponds to TRBD1 (5 bases). Deletions cut 8 bases from V and 0 bases from J, with 11 bases between. The CDR3 has 14 amino acids. The germline CDR1 and CDR2 sequences are SNHLY and FYNNEI.

The rearrangement uses TRBV7-9 and TRBJ1-3; D unresolved. Trimming removed 5 bases from V and 3 bases from J, with 8 bases in between. Germline V gene lookup returns CDR1 SEHNR and CDR2 FQNEAQ (reference sequence). There are 13 residues in the CDR3. CDR3 sequence: CASSTQNGNTIYF. DNA for the CDR3: TGTGCCAGCAGCACTCAAAATGGAAACACCATATATTTT.